One sample yielded the 17 T cell receptor beta chains listed below, sequenced in a study of OX40 agonist ivuxolimab in advanced cancers. Clones were read by immunoSEQ multiplex PCR, and TCRdb kept only the in-frame ones, dropping some. The table shows some 45,000 clones, with about 79% occurring only once. The sequenced sample was CD4+ or CD8+ T cells sorted from blood, obtained in a trial of the OX40 agonist ivuxolimab. These TCRs come from an adult with an advanced solid tumor such as melanoma, head and neck, liver or kidney cancer.

The gene calls are TRBV6-1 and TRBJ2-2, with TRBD2 matching 7 bases. Germline CDR1 MNHNS, CDR2 SASEGT. CDR3 length equals 16 residues. The V segment lost 2 bases and the J segment 1 base; nucleotides outside the gene matches: 4. CDR3 loop: CASSELGGGNTGELFF. The CDR3 DNA is TGTGCCAGCAGTGAACTCGGCGGGGGGAACACCGGGGAGCTGTTTTTT.

This rearrangement joins TRBV7-9 to TRBJ2-2, with a weak D call TRBD2 (5 bases). The germline CDR1 and CDR2 sequences are SEHNR and FQNEAQ (reference sequence). V lost 3 bases and J lost 7, with 6 bases in between. This CDR3 contains 12 residues. Here the CDR3 reads CASSLGSGELFF. CDR3 bases: TGTGCCAGCAGCTTGGGGAGCGGGGAGCTGTTTTTT.

V is TRBV2 and J is TRBJ2-1; tentative D call: TRBD2 (6 bases). The germline gives CDR1 SNHLY, CDR2 FYNNEI. The V end was cut by 6 bases, the J end by 8 bases, with 14 bases between. This CDR3 has 13 residues. CDR3 nucleotides: TGTGCCAGCAGGGTACTAGCTGTCGATGAGCAGTTCTTC. Translated, it gives CASRVLAVDEQFF.

The CDR3 here is CASSQGIATNEKLFF. As DNA, the CDR3 is TGCGCCAGCAGCCAAGGAATAGCCACTAATGAAAAACTGTTTTTT. The chain employs TRBV4-1 and TRBJ1-4; D call uncertain. This CDR3 spans 15 amino acids. Germline V gene sequence: CDR1 MGHRA, CDR2 YSYEKL. The germline V and J ends were trimmed by 1 base and 2 bases, with 8 bases remaining between them.

The chain carries TRBV7-2 and TRBJ1-5; the D gene is possibly TRBD1 (6 bases). The ends were cut back, 5 bases at V and 5 bases at J, with 10 bases in the middle. This CDR3 region has 13 residues. Germline V gene sequence: CDR1 SGHTA, CDR2 FQGNSA. In nucleotides, the CDR3 is TGTGCCAGCAGCCGGGGGCCATATCAGCCCCAGCATTTT. The encoded protein is CASSRGPYQPQHF.

Notes on this clone: Other DNA variants within this sample encode the same CDR3. This chain uses TRBV7-3 with TRBJ1-5; D is ambiguous. The CDR3 has 13 amino acids. Germline loops: CDR1 SGHTA, CDR2 FQGTGA. The V end lost 0 bases, the J end lost 5 bases, and 5 bases lay between the germline ends. The CDR3 bases are TGTGCCAGCAGCTTAACAGTGGATCAGCCCCAGCATTTT. Translated: CASSLTVDQPQHF.

This clone was counted a few times. The rearrangement links TRBV4-1 to TRBJ1-5; no firm D call. The V and J ends lost 3 bases and 4 bases respectively, with 19 bases between them. The CDR3 is 17 residues long. Germline V gene lookup returns CDR1 MGHRA and CDR2 YSYEKL. CDR3 loop: CASSHKSTGDLNQPQHF. CDR3 DNA sequence: TGCGCCAGCAGCCACAAATCCACCGGAGATCTTAATCAGCCCCAGCATTTT.

The chain recombines TRBV6-5 with TRBJ2-5; D is undetermined. CDR1 MNHEY and CDR2 SVGAGI come from the germline V gene. Trimming cost V 5 bases and J 2 bases, with 9 bases left between them. CDR3 length: 13 residues. The CDR3 region is CASSQRVQETQYF. The DNA for the CDR3 is TGTGCCAGCAGTCAACGGGTGCAAGAGACCCAGTACTTC.

The genes are TRBV6-6 and TRBJ2-1, with TRBD1 matching 9 bases. The V and J ends lost 6 bases and 12 bases, in that order; junction bases with no gene match: 15. The CDR3 is 15 residues long. Germline CDR1 MNHNY, CDR2 SVGAGI (reference sequence). This chain's CDR3 is CASSSNRGRDNGQFF. CDR3 in DNA: TGTGCCAGCAGCTCCAACAGGGGGCGAGACAACGGGCAGTTCTTC.

The chain carries TRBV27 and TRBJ1-2; tentative D call: TRBD1 (5 bases). This CDR3 has 14 amino acids. Germline-derived CDR1 and CDR2 are MNHEY and SMNVEV (reference sequence). Deletions cut 2 bases from V and 6 bases from J, with 13 bases between. CDR3 region: CASSLRQTTDGYTF. For the CDR3, the DNA is TGTGCCAGCAGTTTAAGACAGACGACGGATGGCTACACCTTC.

The genes are TRBV7-6 and TRBJ2-7; possibly TRBD1 for D (6 bases). This CDR3 contains 14 residues. Germline V gene data show CDR1 as SGHVS and CDR2 as FNYEAQ. V was cut by 6 bases and J by 3 bases, with 15 bases left in between. This CDR3 reads CASRKRGSGYEQYF. The CDR3, as DNA: TGTGCCAGCAGGAAGAGGGGGTCGGGCTACGAGCAGTACTTC.

V gene TRBV2 combines with J gene TRBJ2-7; D is perhaps TRBD2 (5 bases). CDR1 is SNHLY, CDR2 FYNNEI, per germline. CDR3 size: 13 residues. Between the trimmed V and J ends, which lost 8 bases and 3 bases, there was a span of 14 bases. The CDR3 DNA reads TGTGCCAGCCGGTTAACAGACTACTACGAGCAGTACTTC. Translated, it gives CASRLTDYYEQYF.

The chain uses TRBV7-9 and TRBJ2-7; the D gene is possibly TRBD1 (5 bases). The V end was cut by 4 bases, the J end by 3 bases, with 10 bases between. The CDR3 totals 13 residues. Germline lookup yields CDR1 SEHNR and CDR2 FQNEAQ (reference sequence). The CDR3 nucleotides read TGTGCCAGCAGCTCTCAGACAGACTACGAGCAGTACTTC. This translates into CASSSQTDYEQYF.

The chain joins TRBV5-1 to TRBJ2-3; 8 bases align to TRBD2. In germline, CDR1 is SGHRS, CDR2 YFSETQ. This CDR3 contains 15 residues. Trimming cost V 6 bases and J 4 bases; bases outside gene matches: 10. CDR3 region: CASTPEAGGPDTQYF. DNA for the CDR3: TGCGCCAGCACCCCCGAGGCGGGGGGACCAGATACGCAGTATTTT.

The chain carries TRBV19 and TRBJ1-5; D call uncertain. This CDR3 has 13 amino acids. V was pared by 10 bases and J by 6 bases, with 16 bases between. CDR1 is LNHDA, CDR2 SQIVND, per germline (reference sequence). The chain's CDR3 is CATSLASGQPQHF. The CDR3 DNA reads as TGTGCCACCTCCTTGGCATCGGGTCAGCCCCAGCATTTT.

This clone was picked up one time. The V and J genes are TRBV4-3 and TRBJ2-5; D is perhaps TRBD2 (6 bases). The J call may be incorrect, as the DNA end agrees better with TRBJ2-7. CDR3 length equals 15 residues. Germline values: CDR1 LGHNA, CDR2 YSLEER. This chain's CDR3 is CASSRAEGGSYEQYF. As DNA, the CDR3 is TGCGCCAGCAGCCGGGCGGAGGGAGGCTCCTACGAGCAGTACTTC.

The chain combines TRBV27 with TRBJ1-1; no firm D call. Germline V lookup: CDR1 MNHEY, CDR2 SMNVEV (reference sequence). V lost 3 bases, J lost 0 bases, and 5 bases lay in between. The CDR3 spans 13 residues. The chain's CDR3 is CASSFLVNTEAFF. The DNA for the CDR3 is TGTGCCAGCAGTTTTTTGGTGAACACTGAAGCTTTCTTT.